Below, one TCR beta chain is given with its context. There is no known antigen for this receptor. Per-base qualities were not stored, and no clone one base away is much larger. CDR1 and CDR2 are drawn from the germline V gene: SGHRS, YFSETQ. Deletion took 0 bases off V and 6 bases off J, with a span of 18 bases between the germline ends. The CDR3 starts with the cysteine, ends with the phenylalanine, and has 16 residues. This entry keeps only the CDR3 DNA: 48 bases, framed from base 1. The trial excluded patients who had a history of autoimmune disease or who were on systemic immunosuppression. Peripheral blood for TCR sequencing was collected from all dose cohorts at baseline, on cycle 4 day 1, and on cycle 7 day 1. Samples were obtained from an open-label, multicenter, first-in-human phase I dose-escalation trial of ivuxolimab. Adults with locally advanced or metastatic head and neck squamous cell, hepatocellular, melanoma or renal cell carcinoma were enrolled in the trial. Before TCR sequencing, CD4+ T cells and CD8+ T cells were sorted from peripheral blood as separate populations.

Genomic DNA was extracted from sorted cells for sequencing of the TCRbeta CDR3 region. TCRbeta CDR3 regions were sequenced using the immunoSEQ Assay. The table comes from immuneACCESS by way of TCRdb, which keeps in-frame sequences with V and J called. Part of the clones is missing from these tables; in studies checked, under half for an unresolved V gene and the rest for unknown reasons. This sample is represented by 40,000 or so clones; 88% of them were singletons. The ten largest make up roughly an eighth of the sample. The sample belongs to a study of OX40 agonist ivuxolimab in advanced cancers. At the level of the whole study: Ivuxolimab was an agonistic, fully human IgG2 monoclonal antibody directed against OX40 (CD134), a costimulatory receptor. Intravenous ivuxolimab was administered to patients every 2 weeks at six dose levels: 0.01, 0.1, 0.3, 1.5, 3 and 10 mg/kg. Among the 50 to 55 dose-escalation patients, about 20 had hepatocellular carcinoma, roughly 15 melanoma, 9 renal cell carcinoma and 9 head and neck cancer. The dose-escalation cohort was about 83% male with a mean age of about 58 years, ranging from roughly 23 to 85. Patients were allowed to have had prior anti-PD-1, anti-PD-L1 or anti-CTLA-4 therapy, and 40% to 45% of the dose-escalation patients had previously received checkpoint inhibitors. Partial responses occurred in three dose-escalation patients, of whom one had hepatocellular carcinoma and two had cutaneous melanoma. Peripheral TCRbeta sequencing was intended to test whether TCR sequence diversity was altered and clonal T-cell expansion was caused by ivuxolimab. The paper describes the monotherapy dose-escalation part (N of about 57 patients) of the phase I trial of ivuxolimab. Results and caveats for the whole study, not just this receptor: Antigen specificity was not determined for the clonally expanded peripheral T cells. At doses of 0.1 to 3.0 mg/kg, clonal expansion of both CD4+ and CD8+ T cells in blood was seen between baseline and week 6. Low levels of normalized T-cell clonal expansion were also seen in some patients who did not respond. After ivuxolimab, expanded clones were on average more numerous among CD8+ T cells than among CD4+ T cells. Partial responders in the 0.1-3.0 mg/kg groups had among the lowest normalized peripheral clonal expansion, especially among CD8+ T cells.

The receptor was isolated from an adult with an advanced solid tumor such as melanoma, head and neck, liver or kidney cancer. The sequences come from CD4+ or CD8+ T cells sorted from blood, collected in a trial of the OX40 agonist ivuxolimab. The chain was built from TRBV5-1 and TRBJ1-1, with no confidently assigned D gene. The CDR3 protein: CASSLGLGPSGPEAFF. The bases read TGCGCCAGCAGCTTGGGCCTCGGGCCATCGGGCCCTGAAGCTTTCTTT.